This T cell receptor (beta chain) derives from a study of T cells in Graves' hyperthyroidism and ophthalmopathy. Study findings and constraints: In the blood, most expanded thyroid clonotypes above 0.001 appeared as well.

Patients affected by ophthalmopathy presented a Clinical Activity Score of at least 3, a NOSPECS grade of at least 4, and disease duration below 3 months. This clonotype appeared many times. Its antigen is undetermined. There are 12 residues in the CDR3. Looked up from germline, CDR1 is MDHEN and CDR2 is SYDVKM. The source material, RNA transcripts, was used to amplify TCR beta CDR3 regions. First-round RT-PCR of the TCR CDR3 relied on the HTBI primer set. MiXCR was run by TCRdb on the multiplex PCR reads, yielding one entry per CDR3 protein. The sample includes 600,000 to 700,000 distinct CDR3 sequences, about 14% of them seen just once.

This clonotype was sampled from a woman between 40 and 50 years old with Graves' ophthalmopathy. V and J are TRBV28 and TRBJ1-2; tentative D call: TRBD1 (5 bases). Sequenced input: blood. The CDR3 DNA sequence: TGTGCTCACCGGGGGGATCGGTATGGCTACACCTTC. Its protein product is CAHRGDRYGYTF.